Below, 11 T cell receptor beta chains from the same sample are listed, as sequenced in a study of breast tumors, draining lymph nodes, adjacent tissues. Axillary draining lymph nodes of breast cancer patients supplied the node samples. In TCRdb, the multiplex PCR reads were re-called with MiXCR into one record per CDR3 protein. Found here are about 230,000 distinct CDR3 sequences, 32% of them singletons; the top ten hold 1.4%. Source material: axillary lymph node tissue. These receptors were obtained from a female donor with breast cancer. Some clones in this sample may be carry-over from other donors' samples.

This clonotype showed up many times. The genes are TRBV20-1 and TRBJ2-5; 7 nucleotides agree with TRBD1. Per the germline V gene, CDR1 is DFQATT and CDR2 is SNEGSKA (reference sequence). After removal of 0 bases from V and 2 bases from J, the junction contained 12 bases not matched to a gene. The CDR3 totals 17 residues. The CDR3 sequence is CSARDKWDSSVQETQYF. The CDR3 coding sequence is TGCAGTGCTAGAGATAAATGGGACAGCTCGGTGCAAGAGACCCAGTACTTC.

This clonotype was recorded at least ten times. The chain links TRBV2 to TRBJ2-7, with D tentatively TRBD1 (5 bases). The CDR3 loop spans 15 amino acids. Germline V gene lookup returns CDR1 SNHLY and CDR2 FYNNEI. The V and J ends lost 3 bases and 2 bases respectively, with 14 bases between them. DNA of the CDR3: TGTGCCAGCAGTGAGGCAAGGGGCGGAACCTACGAGCAGTACTTC. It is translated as CASSEARGGTYEQYF. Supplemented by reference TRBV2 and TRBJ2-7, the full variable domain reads EPEVTQTPSHQVTQMGQEVILRCVPISNHLYFYWYRQILGQKVEFLVSFYNNEISEKSEIFDDQFSVERPDGSNFTLKIRSTKLEDSAMYFCASSEARGGTYEQYFGPGTRLTVT.

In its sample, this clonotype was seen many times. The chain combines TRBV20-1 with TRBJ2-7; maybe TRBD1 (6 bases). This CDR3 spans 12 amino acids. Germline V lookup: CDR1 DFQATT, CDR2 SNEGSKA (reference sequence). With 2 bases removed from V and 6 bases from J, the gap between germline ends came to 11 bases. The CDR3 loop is CSARNQGSEQYF. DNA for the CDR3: TGCAGTGCTAGAAATCAGGGGAGCGAGCAGTACTTC.

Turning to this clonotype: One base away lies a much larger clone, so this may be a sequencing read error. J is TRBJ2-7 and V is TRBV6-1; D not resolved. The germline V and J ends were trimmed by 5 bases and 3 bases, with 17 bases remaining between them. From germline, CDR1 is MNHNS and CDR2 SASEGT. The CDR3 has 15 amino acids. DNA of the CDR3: TGTGCCAGCAGTCAGAGCAGCCTTAGAAGCTACGAGCAGTACTTC. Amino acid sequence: CASSQSSLRSYEQYF.

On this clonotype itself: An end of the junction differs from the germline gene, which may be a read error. CDR3 region: CASSIGGGEGTRYF. CDR3 bases: TGTGCCAGTAGTATAGGCGGGGGTGAAGGGACCCGGTACTTC. V is TRBV19 and J is TRBJ2-5, with TRBD2 identical over 7 bases. The CDR3 loop spans 14 amino acids. Germline CDR1 reads LNHDA; CDR2 reads SQIVND (reference sequence).

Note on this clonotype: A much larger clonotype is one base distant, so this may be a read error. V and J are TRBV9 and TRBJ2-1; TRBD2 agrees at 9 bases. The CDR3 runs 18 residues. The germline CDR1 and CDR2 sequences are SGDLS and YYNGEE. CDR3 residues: CASSVGAGGGSSSNEQFF. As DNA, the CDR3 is TGTGCCAGCAGCGTAGGAGCGGGAGGAGGGAGCTCCTCCAATGAGCAGTTCTTC.

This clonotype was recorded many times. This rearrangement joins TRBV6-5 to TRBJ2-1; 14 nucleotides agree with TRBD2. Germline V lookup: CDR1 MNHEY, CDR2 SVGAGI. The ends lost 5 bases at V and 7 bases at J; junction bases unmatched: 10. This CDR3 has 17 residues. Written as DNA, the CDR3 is TGTGCCAGCAGTAGACGCGGGACTAGCGGGAGTGTGAATGAGCAGTTCTTC. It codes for CASSRRGTSGSVNEQFF.

CDR3 loop: CASSLSGNQLQHF. DNA for the CDR3: TGTGCCAGCAGCTTAAGTGGCAATCAGCTTCAGCATTTT. The chain combines TRBV7-2 with TRBJ1-5; D not resolved. The CDR3 contains 13 residues. The V end was cut by 2 bases, the J end by 13 bases, with 15 bases between. Germline CDR1 and CDR2: SGHTA and FQGNSA.

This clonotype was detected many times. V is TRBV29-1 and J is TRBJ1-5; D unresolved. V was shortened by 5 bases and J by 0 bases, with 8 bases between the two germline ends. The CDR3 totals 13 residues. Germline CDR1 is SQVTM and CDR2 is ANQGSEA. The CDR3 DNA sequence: TGCAGCGTTTTACAGTCTAGCAATCAGCCCCAGCATTTT. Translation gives CSVLQSSNQPQHF.

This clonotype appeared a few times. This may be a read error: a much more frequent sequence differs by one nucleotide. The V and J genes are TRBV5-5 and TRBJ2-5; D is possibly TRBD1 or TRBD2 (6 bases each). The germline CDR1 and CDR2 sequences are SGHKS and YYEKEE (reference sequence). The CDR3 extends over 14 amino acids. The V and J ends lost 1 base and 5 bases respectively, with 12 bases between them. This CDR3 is CASSLLGGVETQYF. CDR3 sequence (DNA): TGTGCCAGCAGCTTGCTGGGGGGCGTTGAGACCCAGTACTTC.

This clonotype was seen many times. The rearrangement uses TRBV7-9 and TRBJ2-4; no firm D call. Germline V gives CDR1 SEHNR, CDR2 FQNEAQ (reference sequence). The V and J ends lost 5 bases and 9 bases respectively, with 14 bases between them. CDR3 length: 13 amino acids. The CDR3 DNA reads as TGTGCCAGCAGCCCGAGGAGCGACGGCATTCAGTACTTC. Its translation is CASSPRSDGIQYF.